Listed here are 20 T cell receptor beta chains from one sample, sequenced in a study of blood T cells in healthy people across ages (dated by TCRdb to the mid-2010s). Receptors were amplified or captured by 5' RACE. TCRdb records Illumina HiSeq 2500 as the sequencer. A second 7 to 11 cycle PCR used a sample-barcoded 5' primer and a J-beta primer mix. TCRdb ran its own pipeline on the public reads, namely fastp trimming at Q25 and MiXCR clone calling, and kept in-frame beta chains. Each CDR3 protein appears once, grouped with its most common genes and DNA. The sample data list about 800,000 distinct CDR3 sequences, and about 25% of these were observed just once. Around 3.6% of the sample goes to the ten largest clones. This sample also appeared in a second study, on T cells of mothers and their children.

The sequenced sample consisted of blood. The receptor set was obtained from a boy between 10 and 17 years old in good health.

This clonotype was detected once. With a much larger clone just one base away, this may be a read error. The chain carries TRBV12-3 or TRBV12-4 and TRBJ1-1, with 11 bases that match TRBD1. The CDR3 is 18 residues long. For the CDR3, the DNA is TGTGCCAGCAGCCCCTACCTCGGGACAGGGGGTAAGAACACTGAAGCTTCCTTT. Its translation: CASSPYLGTGGKNTEASF.

The count of this clonotype is one. In DNA, the CDR3 is TGTGCCAGCAGTTTAGTCGGTCGGCACGCCGGCAATCAGCCCCAGCATTTT. It codes for CASSLVGRHAGNQPQHF. The rearrangement uses TRBV12-3 or TRBV12-4 and TRBJ1-5; the D is unclear. V was pared by 1 base and J by 2 bases, with 15 bases between. This CDR3 comprises 17 residues.

This sequence joins TRBV20-1 and TRBJ2-3; D ambiguous. The CDR3 extends over 14 amino acids. Germline V gives CDR1 DFQATT, CDR2 SNEGSKA (reference sequence). Trimming removed 3 bases at V and 4 bases at J, with 14 bases between. CDR3 coding DNA: TGCAGTGCTAGGTCTCCCTGGGGTGCAGATACGCAGTATTTT. Amino acids: CSARSPWGADTQYF.

This clonotype was counted only a few times. The gene calls are TRBV28 and TRBJ1-4, with TRBD1 identical over 7 bases. Germline loops: CDR1 MDHEN, CDR2 SYDVKM. The CDR3 is made up of 14 amino acids. With V trimmed by 5 bases and J by 8 bases, 8 bases remained unmatched. The CDR3 region has the DNA TGTGCCAGCAGTAGGACAGGATGGGACGAAAAACTGTTTTTT. Translation gives CASSRTGWDEKLFF.

The chain employs TRBV2 and TRBJ1-5; D is unresolved. CDR3 length equals 13 residues. Trimming pared 7 bases from V and 3 bases from J, leaving 10 bases between. Germline-derived CDR1 and CDR2 are SNHLY and FYNNEI. The CDR3 is CASISSPNQPQHF. The CDR3 bases are TGTGCCAGCATAAGTAGCCCCAATCAGCCCCAGCATTTT.

This clonotype was seen more than once but under ten times. This chain uses TRBV15 with TRBJ2-7; D perhaps matches TRBD1 (6 bases). Between the trimmed V and J ends, which lost 5 bases and 3 bases, there was a span of 14 bases. CDR3 length equals 14 residues. Germline CDR1 LNHNV, CDR2 YYDKDF (reference sequence). CDR3 nucleotides: TGTGCCACCAGCGGGCTCCGGGACAACTACGAGCAGTACTTC. The encoded protein is CATSGLRDNYEQYF.

This clonotype was seen a single time. The chain uses TRBV20-1 and TRBJ2-3; 7 bases fit TRBD1. The junction had 7 bases not matched to a gene; V was cut back by 6 bases and J by 10 bases. The CDR3 consists of 11 residues. Germline assignment: CDR1 DFQATT and CDR2 SNEGSKA (reference sequence). The CDR3 DNA reads TGCAGTGCCCCCTCCGGGACAGCGCAGTATTTT. Amino acids: CSAPSGTAQYF.

This sequence joins TRBV7-2 and TRBJ2-3, with D tentatively TRBD1 (6 bases). Looked up from germline, CDR1 is SGHTA and CDR2 is FQGNSA. The CDR3 runs 15 residues. The V and J ends lost 1 base and 3 bases respectively, with 11 bases between them. The CDR3 here is CASSLVLGATDTQYF. Written as DNA, the CDR3 is TGTGCCAGCAGCTTAGTTCTGGGGGCAACAGATACGCAGTATTTT.

The gene calls are TRBV5-1 and TRBJ1-1; D is unresolved. Trimming stripped 2 bases from V and 1 base from J, with 12 bases between. The CDR3 has 15 residues. Germline V gene data show CDR1 as SGHRS and CDR2 as YFSETQ. Here the CDR3 reads CASSFRAKGNTEAFF. In DNA form, the CDR3 reads TGCGCCAGCAGCTTCCGGGCCAAGGGGAACACTGAAGCTTTCTTT.

This clonotype was detected only a few times. The chain combines TRBV6-5 with TRBJ1-2, with TRBD1 as a possible D gene (5 bases). The CDR3 contains 13 residues. Germline lookup yields CDR1 MNHEY and CDR2 SVGAGI. Trimming cost V 6 bases and J 6 bases, with 14 bases left between them. The CDR3 loop is CASRRRQSDGYTF. CDR3 DNA sequence: TGTGCCAGCAGGCGAAGACAGTCGGATGGCTACACCTTC.

The chain uses TRBV18 and TRBJ2-4; D uncertain. The CDR3 is 13 residues long. Trimming removed 6 bases at V and 4 bases at J, with 10 bases between. Germline V gives CDR1 KGHSH, CDR2 LQKENI. The CDR3 nucleotides read TGTGCCAGCTCGCCGGGTCCTAAAAACATTCAGTACTTC. Its protein is CASSPGPKNIQYF.

J is TRBJ2-1 and V is TRBV4-3; possible D gene TRBD2, 7 bases. The DNA end is more similar to TRBJ2-5, so the J call may be wrong. Germline lookup yields CDR1 LGHNA and CDR2 YSLEER. CDR3 length: 15 residues. This CDR3 reads CASSQGGGGGETQYF. CDR3 nucleotides: TGCGCCAGCAGCCAAGGCGGCGGGGGCGGAGAGACCCAGTACTTC.

This chain uses TRBV20-1 with TRBJ2-1; D is unresolved. Judging by the DNA end, TRBJ2-7 fits better; the J call may be wrong. The CDR3 loop spans 14 amino acids. Per germline, CDR1 DFQATT and CDR2 SNEGSKA (reference sequence). DNA of the CDR3: TGCAGTGCCCCCTTGAGACACACCTCCTACGAGCAGTACTTC. Protein product: CSAPLRHTSYEQYF.

The chain has TRBV20-1 and TRBJ2-5, with a possible D match to TRBD2 (6 bases). The length of the CDR3 is 15 residues. The germline gives CDR1 DFQATT, CDR2 SNEGSKA (reference sequence). V was trimmed by 3 bases and J by 5 bases, leaving 19 bases between them. The CDR3, as DNA: TGCAGTGCTAGGGAGGGCCAGATCTTAGGGGAGACCCAGTACTTC. Protein product: CSAREGQILGETQYF.

The chain links TRBV4-1 to TRBJ2-7; D may be TRBD1 (6 bases). This CDR3 region has 16 residues. Germline-derived CDR1 and CDR2 are MGHRA and YSYEKL. The ends were cut back, 2 bases at V and 2 bases at J, with 16 bases in the middle. For the CDR3, the DNA is TGCGCCAGCAGCCAACGCCTACAGGGCCCCACCTACGAGCAGTACTTC. It yields the protein CASSQRLQGPTYEQYF.

This clonotype was observed many times. This CDR3 reads CASSPPTLNTGELFF. DNA of the CDR3: TGTGCCAGCAGTCCTCCCACTCTAAACACCGGGGAGCTGTTTTTT. The chain carries TRBV12-3 or TRBV12-4 and TRBJ2-2, with no clear D. CDR3 length equals 15 residues. Deletions cut 5 bases from V and 2 bases from J, with 12 bases between.

J is TRBJ2-2 and V is TRBV6-6, with D possibly TRBD2 on 6 matching bases. CDR1 and CDR2 (germline): MNHNY, SVGAGI (reference sequence). The V and J ends lost 7 bases and 4 bases respectively, with 13 bases between them. This CDR3 has 14 residues. This chain's CDR3 is CASISGSGTGELFF. The CDR3 DNA reads as TGTGCCAGCATTTCCGGGAGCGGCACCGGGGAGCTGTTTTTT.

This chain links TRBV15 with TRBJ2-7, with 9 bases fitting TRBD2. Unmatched junction bases numbered 8, after V lost 5 bases and J lost 0 bases. The CDR3 length is 16 residues. CDR1 is LNHNV and CDR2 is YYDKDF in the germline V gene (reference sequence). The DNA for the CDR3 is TGTGCCACCAGCGCTTCTGGACTAGCGTACTCCTACGAGCAGTACTTC. Amino acids: CATSASGLAYSYEQYF.

V and J are TRBV24-1 and TRBJ2-3; TRBD2 agrees at 16 bases. This CDR3 has 18 residues. Germline assignment: CDR1 KGHDR and CDR2 SFDVKD. The V and J ends lost 7 bases and 4 bases, in that order; junction bases with no gene match: 10. The CDR3 region is CATSDPGTSGRASDTQYF. DNA of the CDR3: TGTGCCACCAGCGATCCCGGGACTAGCGGGAGGGCCTCAGATACGCAGTATTTT.

The V and J genes are TRBV7-2 and TRBJ2-2, with a possible D match to TRBD1 (5 bases). Germline-derived CDR1 and CDR2 are SGHTA and FQGNSA. The V and J ends lost 3 bases and 2 bases respectively, with 10 bases between them. The length of the CDR3 is 15 residues. The DNA of the CDR3 is TGTGCCAGCAGCTTGGGGCGGACAAACACCGGGGAGCTGTTTTTT. Its translation: CASSLGRTNTGELFF.